The rows below give T cell receptor beta chains drawn from one sample of a study of blood T cell repertoires in COVID-19. Sequencing was performed with immunoSEQ multiplex PCR; in TCRdb, only in-frame clones are kept and a portion is missing. The sample shows a few hundred thousand clones, 90% of them seen only once. Material: PBMCs or T cells enriched from blood (not recorded which). The receptors originated from a young woman with acute COVID-19. The CDR3 runs from the conserved cysteine through the conserved F or W. The D gene is left open where the match is weak. Clone sizes are given selectively: once, few, many, or a class where the clone is expanded.

clone size	V gene	D gene	J gene	CDR3 protein	CDR3 DNA
NA	TRBV7-9	TRBD1	TRBJ1-5	CASSLGTGGASQPQHF	TGTGCCAGCAGCTTAGGGACAGGGGGCGCCTCTCAGCCCCAGCATTTT
NA	TRBV6-6	NA	TRBJ1-5	CASTKGVDQPQHF	TGTGCCAGCACCAAAGGGGTGGATCAGCCCCAGCATTTT
NA	TRBV15	NA	TRBJ1-6	CATSRAGSINSPLHF	TGTGCCACCAGCAGAGCAGGTTCAATTAATTCACCCCTCCACTTT
NA	TRBV28	NA	TRBJ2-7	CASSQRGSRTYEQYF	TGTGCCAGCAGCCAAAGGGGCAGTCGAACCTACGAGCAGTACTTC
NA	TRBV4-3	TRBD2	TRBJ2-2	CASSQDLAGESGELFF	TGCGCCAGCAGCCAAGACCTAGCGGGAGAGAGCGGGGAGCTGTTTTTT
NA	TRBV28	NA	TRBJ2-5	CASSPPVETQYF	TGTGCCAGCAGTCCCCCCGTAGAGACCCAGTACTTC
NA	TRBV9	TRBD2	TRBJ2-3	CASSAQGLASDTQYF	TGTGCCAGCAGCGCCCAAGGACTAGCCTCAGATACGCAGTATTTT
few	TRBV6-2/TRBV6-3	TRBD2	TRBJ2-3	CASSRSGRPSTDTQYF	TGTGCCAGCAGTCGGAGCGGGAGGCCTTCCACAGATACGCAGTATTTT
NA	TRBV28	TRBD2	TRBJ2-7	CASRRLAGDGEQYF	TGTGCCAGCAGGCGACTAGCGGGAGATGGCGAGCAGTACTTC
NA	TRBV28	TRBD1	TRBJ2-7	CASSLLSTGGYEQYF	TGTGCCAGCAGTTTATTAAGCACAGGGGGCTACGAGCAGTACTTC
NA	TRBV11-2	TRBD1	TRBJ1-1	CASSLRQGYQAFF	TGTGCCAGCAGCTTACGACAGGGGTATCAAGCTTTCTTT
NA	TRBV27	TRBD1	TRBJ2-2	CASSPRLDRDTGELFF	TGTGCCAGCAGTCCCCGGTTGGACAGGGACACCGGGGAGCTGTTTTTT
few	TRBV4-3	TRBD1	TRBJ2-1	CASSHGTATYNEQFF	TGCGCCAGCAGCCACGGGACAGCTACATACAATGAGCAGTTCTTC
NA	TRBV10-3	TRBD2	TRBJ2-1	CAISELLAGAGEQFF	TGTGCCATCAGTGAATTACTAGCGGGAGCGGGGGAGCAGTTCTTC
NA	TRBV3-1/TRBV3-2	NA	TRBJ1-5	CASSPRPGSGNQPQHF	TGTGCCAGCAGCCCTAGGCCTGGGAGTGGCAATCAGCCCCAGCATTTT
once	TRBV14	TRBD2	TRBJ2-7	CASNGLADYEQYF	TGTGCCAGCAACGGGCTAGCGGATTACGAGCAGTACTTC
NA	TRBV7-6	NA	TRBJ2-1	CASSSPWGRLRNEQFF	TGTGCCAGCAGCTCCCCCTGGGGGAGGTTGAGGAATGAGCAGTTCTTC
NA	TRBV4-3	NA	TRBJ2-1	CASSQGTGVYNEQFF	TGCGCCAGCAGCCAAGGAACGGGAGTCTATAATGAGCAGTTCTTC
NA	TRBV2	TRBD1	TRBJ1-6	CASKQGVSYNSPLHF	TGTGCCAGCAAACAGGGGGTCTCCTATAATTCACCCCTCCACTTT
NA	TRBV4-2	TRBD2	TRBJ2-5	CASSQDRGLAGSMSLETQYF	TGTGCCAGCAGCCAAGATAGAGGGCTAGCGGGAAGCATGAGCCTGGAGACCCAGTACTTC
NA	TRBV7-9	TRBD2	TRBJ2-1	CASSALPTSGMLNEQFF	TGTGCCAGCAGCGCCCTCCCCACTAGCGGGATGCTCAATGAGCAGTTCTTC
NA	TRBV3-1/TRBV3-2	TRBD1	TRBJ1-1	CASSPWGQQNTEAFF	TGTGCCAGCAGCCCCTGGGGACAGCAGAACACTGAAGCTTTCTTT
NA	TRBV6-5	TRBD1	TRBJ2-1	CASSNDRASYNEQFF	TGTGCCAGCAGTAACGACAGGGCCTCCTACAATGAGCAGTTCTTC
NA	TRBV27	NA	TRBJ2-7	CASSLWRPPYEQYF	TGTGCCAGCAGTTTATGGCGGCCCCCCTACGAGCAGTACTTC
NA	TRBV2	NA	TRBJ2-1	CASSELAIVNEQFF	TGTGCCAGCAGTGAATTAGCTATCGTCAATGAGCAGTTCTTC
NA	TRBV6-1	NA	TRBJ1-6	CASSGRGKSYNSPLHF	TGTGCCAGCAGTGGCCGGGGGAAATCCTATAATTCACCCCTCCACTTT
once	TRBV27	NA	TRBJ1-4	CASSFPSSEKLFF	TGTGCCAGCAGTTTCCCGTCTAGTGAAAAACTGTTTTTT
few	TRBV28	NA	TRBJ1-4	CASSLGAAPNEKLFF	TGTGCCAGCAGTTTAGGGGCCGCTCCTAATGAAAAACTGTTTTTT
NA	TRBV28	TRBD1	TRBJ2-5	CASSLGRGRVGTQYF	TGTGCCAGCAGTTTGGGCAGGGGGCGCGTAGGGACCCAGTACTTC
NA	TRBV7-7	NA	TRBJ2-2	CASSPGTSTGELFF	TGTGCCAGCAGCCCCGGGACATCCACCGGGGAGCTGTTTTTT
once	TRBV6-5	NA	TRBJ2-7	CASSYSRSSEQYF	TGTGCCAGCAGTTATTCTAGAAGCAGCGAGCAGTACTTC
NA	TRBV2	TRBD1	TRBJ1-1	CASSETGAYRAFF	TGTGCCAGCAGCGAGACAGGGGCCTATCGAGCTTTCTTT
NA	TRBV7-2	TRBD2	TRBJ2-2	CASSSDLTTSGNTGELFF	TGTGCCAGCAGCTCAGACTTAACGACTAGCGGGAACACCGGGGAGCTGTTTTTT
NA	TRBV6-5	NA	TRBJ2-7	CASSPGLHYEQYF	TGTGCCAGCAGTCCGGGACTCCACTACGAGCAGTACTTC
NA	TRBV2	NA	TRBJ2-7	CASSARVGYEQYF	TGTGCCAGCAGTGCGAGGGTTGGGTACGAGCAGTACTTC
NA	TRBV27	NA	TRBJ1-5	CASSYRSGNQPQHF	TGTGCCAGCAGTTACCGGTCTGGCAATCAGCCCCAGCATTTT